The T cell receptor beta chain described here comes from a study of glioma-infiltrating T cells after dendritic cell vaccination. Study-wide context: Dendritic cells derived from monocytes and pulsed with autologous tumor lysate formed the vaccine.

None of the glioblastoma patients had an isocitrate dehydrogenase mutation. The PCR used 60 V beta and 13 J beta primers. Clones were sequenced by immunoSEQ multiplex PCR, and TCRdb holds only the in-frame ones, with some missing. The top ten hold approximately 12% of the sample, which has roughly 100,000 clones, roughly four fifths seen once. Sequences were derived from blood, sampled before dendritic cell vaccination. The TCR was taken from a human donor with glioblastoma.

The CDR3 bases are TGTGCCAGCGGCCCCCTAGCGGGGGGGCGGGAGACCCAGTACTTC. This gives the protein CASGPLAGGRETQYF. V usage is TRBV9 and J usage is TRBJ2-5, with 12 bases lining up with TRBD2. Germline lookup yields CDR1 SGDLS and CDR2 YYNGEE. Losses at the gene ends were 7 bases for V and 5 bases for J; bases not matched to a gene: 9. The CDR3 length is 15 residues.